The clone carrying this T cell receptor beta chain was counted between two and nine times. Its antigen is unidentified. Amplification used 60 Vbeta primers and 13 Jbeta primers. The repertoire was sequenced with immunoSEQ multiplex PCR; TCRdb's copy has only in-frame clones and lacks some. The sample has 90,000 to 120,000 clones, more than 75% seen once. CDR3 length: 14 amino acids. Germline CDR1 ENHRY, CDR2 SYGVKD. V was clipped by 7 bases and J by 5 bases; unmatched bases: 8. These data belong to a study of cytomegalovirus exposure and HLA in healthy donors. Points from the study as a whole: No immune exposure information besides CMV serostatus was available.

This sequence originates from a woman aged 18-29 years in good health and CMV-seropositive. Sequenced: PBMCs. This chain uses TRBV10-3 with TRBJ2-1; 7 bases agree with TRBD1. CDR3 protein: CAITRQGSNNEQFF. DNA of the CDR3: TGTGCCATCACGCGACAGGGATCTAACAATGAGCAGTTCTTC.